These 3 T cell receptor beta chains came from one sample sequenced in a study of CD8 T cells in ankylosing spondylitis. TCRdb itself ran the 5' RACE reads through MiXCR, one entry per CDR3 protein. The table records around 120,000 distinct CDR3 sequences, about a tenth of them present only once. Specimen: blood, either unsorted or a sorted T cell fraction (not recorded which). The receptors shown here come from a male donor with ankylosing spondylitis or in good health (not recorded which).

This clonotype appeared a few times. The chain employs TRBV20-1 and TRBJ2-4, with D tentatively TRBD2 (5 bases). Trimming left V 0 bases short and J 1 base short, with 10 bases between. The CDR3 is 15 amino acids. Looked up from germline, CDR1 is DFQATT and CDR2 is SNEGSKA (reference sequence). The CDR3 here is CSARDDYQAKNIQYF. The CDR3 DNA reads as TGCAGTGCTAGAGATGACTATCAGGCCAAAAACATTCAGTACTTC.

The chain links TRBV12-3 or TRBV12-4 to TRBJ2-2, with unresolved D. The length of the CDR3 is 14 residues. V was pared by 7 bases and J by 3 bases, with 12 bases between. The CDR3 region has the DNA TGTGCCAGCACCTTACAGAGTTACACCGGGGAGCTGTTTTTT. Translated: CASTLQSYTGELFF.

This clonotype was observed at least ten times. J is TRBJ1-2 and V is TRBV20-1; perhaps TRBD1 as D (5 bases). V lost 4 bases and J lost 2, with 14 bases in between. CDR3 length equals 14 residues. Germline CDR1 reads DFQATT; CDR2 reads SNEGSKA (reference sequence). CDR3 amino acids: CSATTIGDNYGYTF. CDR3 nucleotide sequence: TGCAGTGCTACGACAATAGGGGACAACTATGGCTACACCTTC.